What follows are 27 T cell receptor beta chains derived from one specimen sequenced in a study of blood T cell repertoires in COVID-19. The repertoire was sequenced with immunoSEQ multiplex PCR; TCRdb's copy has only in-frame clones and lacks some. The data show approximately 200,000 clones, around 86% seen once. The specimen sequenced was peripheral blood. The receptor source for this set is a woman aged 25-40 years with active or convalescent COVID-19.

This clone is a singleton in its sample. The rearrangement uses TRBV6-5 and TRBJ1-2; unclear D gene. The CDR3 length is 13 residues. CDR1 is MNHEY and CDR2 is SVGAGI in the germline V gene. Trimming removed 2 bases at V and 6 bases at J, with 10 bases between. Here the CDR3 reads CASSYAGVDGYTF. CDR3 in DNA: TGTGCCAGCAGTTACGCAGGTGTCGATGGCTACACCTTC.

This sequence joins TRBV18 and TRBJ2-2, with D possibly matching TRBD1 (6 bases). Trimming removed 2 bases from V and 3 bases from J, with 13 bases in between. Germline V gives CDR1 KGHSH, CDR2 LQKENI. CDR3 length equals 16 residues. Written as DNA, the CDR3 is TGTGCCAGCTCACCATTCAGGGGACGAGACACCGGGGAGCTGTTTTTT. Translated, it gives CASSPFRGRDTGELFF.

V is TRBV10-3 and J is TRBJ1-1; D gene unclear. The germline V gene encodes CDR1 ENHRY and CDR2 SYGVKD. V was trimmed by 3 bases and J by 5 bases, leaving 16 bases between them. The CDR3 spans 15 residues. The CDR3 region has the DNA TGTGCCATCAGTGACCCCAGGCCCGTGTGGACTGAAGCTTTCTTT. The encoded protein is CAISDPRPVWTEAFF.

The gene calls are TRBV2 and TRBJ1-5; 9 bases map to TRBD1. The CDR3 has 14 amino acids. After removal of 7 bases from V and 7 bases from J, the junction contained 8 bases not matched to a gene. CDR1 and CDR2 (germline): SNHLY, FYNNEI. CDR3 region: CASMGGQGGQPQHF. The CDR3, as DNA: TGTGCCAGCATGGGGGGACAGGGAGGCCAGCCCCAGCATTTT.

The chain has TRBV18 and TRBJ1-3, with D possibly matching TRBD1 (6 bases). V lost 6 bases to trimming and J lost 2 bases, with 17 bases between them. Germline lookup yields CDR1 KGHSH and CDR2 LQKENI. The CDR3 is made up of 16 amino acids. CDR3 nucleotide sequence: TGTGCCAGCTCTCCGACGCCCCCAGGGGCTGGAAACACCATATATTTT. This sequence encodes CASSPTPPGAGNTIYF.

This chain links TRBV7-2 with TRBJ2-6, with a tentative D call TRBD1 (6 bases). Trimming took 5 bases from V and 2 from J, leaving 10 bases between them. This CDR3 spans 15 amino acids. Germline-derived CDR1 and CDR2 are SGHTA and FQGNSA. The CDR3 protein is CASSVDRPGANVLTF. The CDR3 nucleotides are TGTGCCAGCAGCGTGGACAGACCTGGGGCCAACGTCCTGACTTTC.

The V gene is TRBV12-3 or TRBV12-4, the J gene TRBJ1-5, with D unresolved. This CDR3 is 12 amino acids long. The germline V and J ends were trimmed by 4 bases and 5 bases, with 6 bases remaining between them. The DNA of the CDR3 is TGTGCCAGCAGTTCCAGCGATCAGCCCCAGCATTTT. Its translation is CASSSSDQPQHF.

The chain couples TRBV11-2 to TRBJ1-5; D call uncertain. CDR3 length: 13 residues. V lost 3 bases and J 2 bases, leaving 5 bases between the germline ends. Germline V lookup: CDR1 SGHAT, CDR2 FQNNGV. CDR3 region: CASSLIGNQPQHF. The CDR3 region has the DNA TGTGCCAGCAGCTTGATAGGCAATCAGCCCCAGCATTTT. Supplemented by reference TRBV11-2 and TRBJ1-5, the full variable domain reads EAGVAQSPRYKIIEKRQSVAFWCNPISGHATLYWYQQILGQGPKLLIQFQNNGVVDDSQLPKDRFSAERLKGVDSTLKIQPAKLEDSAVYLCASSLIGNQPQHFGDGTRLSIL.

The J gene is TRBJ2-1, the V gene TRBV9, with D possibly TRBD1 on 7 matching bases. The V end lost 3 bases, the J end lost 10 bases, and 14 bases lay between the germline ends. CDR3 length equals 13 residues. Germline assignment: CDR1 SGDLS and CDR2 YYNGEE. This CDR3 is CASSGGGGGEQFF. In DNA form, the CDR3 reads TGTGCCAGCAGCGGCGGAGGGGGCGGGGAGCAGTTCTTC.

This clone occurred once. The V and J genes are TRBV7-8 and TRBJ1-1; D possibly corresponds to TRBD1 (6 bases). In germline, CDR1 is SGHVS, CDR2 FQNEAQ. Trimming took 5 bases from V and 1 from J, leaving 26 bases between them. The CDR3 covers 19 residues. The chain's CDR3 is CASSLPTGKGLSKNTEAFF. The CDR3 nucleotides read TGTGCCAGCAGCCTCCCAACAGGGAAAGGATTAAGCAAGAACACTGAAGCTTTCTTT.

The chain has TRBV18 and TRBJ2-7; D is perhaps TRBD2 (6 bases). The V end was cut by 0 bases, the J end by 3 bases, with 15 bases between. The CDR3 runs 16 residues. Germline V gene sequence: CDR1 KGHSH, CDR2 LQKENI. The CDR3 is CASSPPPYSGYYEQYF. CDR3 coding DNA: TGTGCCAGCTCACCACCGCCCTATAGCGGTTACTACGAGCAGTACTTC.

The chain uses TRBV29-1 and TRBJ2-3, with 9 bases that match TRBD1. V trimming: 4 bases; J trimming: 6 bases; junction bases outside the gene matches: 5. Germline CDR1 and CDR2: SQVTM and ANQGSEA. CDR3 size: 13 residues. The CDR3 nucleotides read TGCAGCGTTGGGGGACAGGGTCACGATACGCAGTATTTT. This codes for CSVGGQGHDTQYF.

This chain connects TRBV7-9 to TRBJ1-1, with D perhaps matching TRBD1 (6 bases). The CDR3 is 15 amino acids. V lost 2 bases and J lost 3, with 13 bases in between. The germline V gene encodes CDR1 SEHNR and CDR2 FQNEAQ (reference sequence). The chain's CDR3 is CASSLPEGGDTEAFF. CDR3 sequence (DNA): TGTGCCAGCAGCTTACCCGAGGGGGGGGACACTGAAGCTTTCTTT.

This chain uses TRBV19 with TRBJ1-4, with a weak D call TRBD1 (5 bases). In germline, CDR1 is LNHDA, CDR2 SQIVND (reference sequence). V lost 5 bases, J lost 1 base, and 11 bases lay in between. The CDR3 spans 15 residues. The CDR3 DNA reads TGTGCCAGTAGTCTCGGGGGGATAACTAATGAAAAACTGTTTTTT. Amino acid sequence: CASSLGGITNEKLFF. Combining the CDR3 with reference TRBV19 and TRBJ1-4 gives the whole variable domain DGGITQSPKYLFRKEGQNVTLSCEQNLNHDAMYWYRQDPGQGLRLIYYSQIVNDFQKGDIAEGYSVSREKKESFPLTVTSAQKNPTAFYLCASSLGGITNEKLFFGSGTQLSVL.

This clone appeared once. The chain uses TRBV5-1 and TRBJ1-4; maybe TRBD1 (5 bases). The CDR3 length is 16 residues. Trimming stripped 0 bases from V and 4 bases from J, with 13 bases between. Germline CDR1 SGHRS, CDR2 YFSETQ. The CDR3: CASSLARTPNNEKLFF. The CDR3 DNA sequence: TGCGCCAGCAGCTTGGCGAGGACACCGAATAATGAAAAACTGTTTTTT.

The V gene is TRBV4-2, the J gene TRBJ2-1, with 11 bases matching TRBD2. Germline CDR1 and CDR2: LGHNA and YNFKEQ. Trimming at V came to 1 base and at J to 4 bases, leaving 3 bases not matched to a gene. The CDR3 is 16 residues long. The CDR3 region has the DNA TGTGCCAGCAGCCAAGTAGCGGGGGGGCGGTACAATGAGCAGTTCTTC. Translation gives CASSQVAGGRYNEQFF.

DNA for the CDR3: TGCGCCAGCAGCCAAGATGGGACAGGGAGTTCACCCCTCCACTTT. This encodes CASSQDGTGSSPLHF. The chain is built from TRBV4-1 and TRBJ1-6; 9 bases match TRBD1. Germline V gene sequence: CDR1 MGHRA, CDR2 YSYEKL. CDR3 size: 15 residues. Trimming took 0 bases from V and 9 from J; bases not matched to a gene: 3.

V is TRBV4-1 and J is TRBJ2-1; 13 bases agree with TRBD2. CDR1 and CDR2 (germline): MGHRA, YSYEKL. Trimming removed 0 bases from V and 7 bases from J; junction bases left unmatched: 15. CDR3 length: 20 amino acids. This CDR3 is CASSQDGYWTSGSGRNEQFF. In DNA, the CDR3 is TGCGCCAGCAGCCAAGATGGGTACTGGACTAGCGGGAGTGGGAGAAATGAGCAGTTCTTC.

The chain employs TRBV7-8 and TRBJ2-7; 9 bases line up with TRBD1. The germline V gene has CDR1 SGHVS and CDR2 FQNEAQ. J lost 0 bases, V lost 5 bases, and 5 bases had no gene match. CDR3 size: 15 residues. The CDR3 sequence is CASSPGQGNSYEQYF. The CDR3 DNA sequence: TGTGCCAGCAGCCCCGGACAGGGGAACTCCTACGAGCAGTACTTC.

The chain couples TRBV7-2 to TRBJ2-7; perhaps TRBD2 as D (9 bases). The CDR3 loop spans 17 amino acids. Germline V gene lookup returns CDR1 SGHTA and CDR2 FQGNSA. The V gene lost 5 bases and the J gene lost 2 bases, with 22 bases spanning the gap. The CDR3 region is CASSPTSGGGRAYEQYF. The DNA for the CDR3 is TGTGCCAGCAGCCCCACCTCAGGGGGCGGGAGGGCCTACGAGCAGTACTTC.

This clone has just a few counts. V usage is TRBV12-3 or TRBV12-4 and J usage is TRBJ2-1; TRBD1 might be the D (5 bases). With 6 bases removed from V and 10 bases from J, the gap between germline ends came to 10 bases. The CDR3 sequence is 11 residues long. The CDR3, as DNA: TGTGCCAGCAGAGTTACAGGCGAGCAGTTCTTC. Translating gives CASRVTGEQFF.

The chain is built from TRBV10-3 and TRBJ2-7; 8 bases agree with TRBD1. The CDR3 loop spans 15 amino acids. With 4 bases clipped from V and 9 bases from J, the junction kept 14 bases outside the gene matches. CDR1 is ENHRY, CDR2 SYGVKD, per germline. CDR3 coding DNA: TGTGCCATCAGTGGCAGTGGACAGGGCCCCCATTGGCAGTACTTC. Its protein is CAISGSGQGPHWQYF.

The chain employs TRBV4-2 and TRBJ2-7, with D possibly matching TRBD1 (5 bases). The V and J ends lost 0 bases and 3 bases respectively, with 15 bases between them. The CDR3 totals 16 residues. Germline CDR1 reads LGHNA; CDR2 reads YNFKEQ. CDR3 sequence reads: CASSQDFGTGLYEQYF. CDR3 nucleotide sequence: TGTGCCAGCAGCCAAGATTTCGGTACAGGTCTCTACGAGCAGTACTTC.

The chain links TRBV28 to TRBJ1-5; a weak D match, TRBD1 (5 bases). CDR1 MDHEN and CDR2 SYDVKM come from the germline V gene. This CDR3 is built from 14 residues. With 4 bases removed from V and 7 bases from J, the gap between germline ends came to 14 bases. Written as DNA, the CDR3 is TGTGCCAGCAGTTCGCACCAGGGATACCAGCCCCAGCATTTT. It specifies CASSSHQGYQPQHF.

This clone was detected once. The rearrangement links TRBV19 to TRBJ1-5, with D maybe TRBD1 (6 bases). This CDR3 has 15 residues. V dropped 3 bases and J dropped 3 bases, with 12 bases sitting between them. The V gene's germline CDR1 is LNHDA and CDR2 SQIVND (reference sequence). CDR3 residues: CASSILGQLNQPQHF. The CDR3 nucleotides read TGTGCCAGTAGTATCTTAGGACAGCTCAATCAGCCCCAGCATTTT. Full variable domain (rest looked up from reference TRBV19 and TRBJ1-5): DGGITQSPKYLFRKEGQNVTLSCEQNLNHDAMYWYRQDPGQGLRLIYYSQIVNDFQKGDIAEGYSVSREKKESFPLTVTSAQKNPTAFYLCASSILGQLNQPQHFGDGTRLSIL.

The chain combines TRBV5-1 with TRBJ2-5, with 11 bases fitting TRBD2. Looked up from germline, CDR1 is SGHRS and CDR2 is YFSETQ. This CDR3 region has 19 residues. The ends lost 2 bases at V and 4 bases at J; junction bases unmatched: 16. CDR3 coding DNA: TGCGCCAGCAGCTTTCACAGGGACTTACTAGCGGGAGACCCAGAGACCCAGTACTTC. It specifies CASSFHRDLLAGDPETQYF.

V is TRBV3-1 (or the pseudogene TRBV3-2) and J is TRBJ1-1; D call uncertain. The CDR3 is 12 residues long. The V and J ends lost 3 bases and 6 bases respectively, with 8 bases between them. Germline loops: CDR1 LGHDT, CDR2 YNNKEL (reference sequence). Here the CDR3 DNA reads TGTGCCAGCAGCCAGAGGAAGGCTGAAGCTTTCTTT. Amino acid sequence: CASSQRKAEAFF.